The 24 T cell receptor beta chains below come from one sample, sequenced in a study of CD8 T cells in Susac syndrome (dated by TCRdb to the late 2010s). The protocol used for the library was the immunoSEQ multiplex PCR assay. RNA was extracted using the RNeasy kit, and about 0.5 to 1 ug of the RNA was reverse transcribed with random hexamers. In-frame beta chains were kept once TCRdb had trimmed the public reads at Q25 with fastp and called clones with MiXCR. For every CDR3 protein sequence, its rows merge into one entry that carries the most common genes and DNA. Recorded for this sample are around 280,000 distinct CDR3 sequences; roughly 84% of them occurred a single time. The ten top clones hold over 0.1% of the sample. Sequencing was performed on CD8+ T cells from PBMCs. All receptors come from a human donor with multiple sclerosis.

This clonotype was seen only a few times. V gene TRBV28 combines with J gene TRBJ2-3; 9 nucleotides match TRBD2. J gave up 0 bases and V 5 bases, and 3 bases lay outside the gene matches. CDR3 length: 15 residues. CDR1 is MDHEN and CDR2 is SYDVKM in the germline V gene. The CDR3 is CASSVLAGSTDTQYF. The CDR3 coding sequence is TGTGCCAGCAGTGTCCTAGCGGGAAGCACAGATACGCAGTATTTT.

The chain is built from TRBV7-9 and TRBJ2-3; D is perhaps TRBD1 or TRBD2 (6 bases each). This CDR3 comprises 15 residues. CDR1 and CDR2 (germline): SEHNR, FQNEAQ (reference sequence). V was trimmed by 3 bases and J by 3 bases, leaving 13 bases between them. CDR3 protein: CASSFGGGKTDTQYF. CDR3 nucleotides: TGTGCCAGCAGCTTTGGAGGGGGGAAGACAGATACGCAGTATTTT.

This clonotype appeared once. The junction differs from germline at one of its ends, possibly a read error. The V and J genes are TRBV27 and TRBJ2-1; TRBD2 aligns across 10 bases. The germline V gene encodes CDR1 MNHEY and CDR2 SMNVEV (reference sequence). The CDR3 extends over 14 amino acids. CDR3: CAGSFSGRWGEQFF. CDR3 sequence (DNA): TGTGCCGGCAGTTTTAGCGGGAGGTGGGGTGAGCAGTTCTTC.

The V gene is TRBV15, the J gene TRBJ2-7; 7 bases are a match to TRBD2. Losses at the gene ends were 8 bases for V and 3 bases for J; bases not matched to a gene: 7. Germline V gives CDR1 LNHNV, CDR2 YYDKDF (reference sequence). The CDR3 sequence is 13 residues long. The CDR3 loop reads CATRVASGYEQYF. The DNA for the CDR3 is TGTGCCACCCGGGTGGCTAGCGGCTACGAGCAGTACTTC.

The CDR3 reads CASSHMSGGSTEAFF. The CDR3 bases are TGTGCCAGCAGCCATATGTCGGGGGGGTCCACTGAAGCTTTCTTT. This sequence joins TRBV6-5 and TRBJ1-1, with D possibly matching TRBD1 (5 bases). CDR1 is MNHEY and CDR2 is SVGAGI in the germline V gene. V was clipped by 6 bases and J by 4 bases, with 18 bases between them. This CDR3 contains 15 residues.

This clonotype has only one observation. The J gene is TRBJ2-7, the V gene TRBV7-9; 9 bases fit TRBD1. Trimming at V came to 5 bases and at J to 6 bases, leaving 8 bases not matched to a gene. CDR1 and CDR2 (germline): SEHNR, FQNEAQ (reference sequence). This CDR3 has 14 amino acids. Here the CDR3 DNA reads TGTGCCAGCAGCCCCTCGGGACAGGGAACCGAGCAGTACTTC. This encodes CASSPSGQGTEQYF.

The gene calls are TRBV9 and TRBJ2-7; 7 bases are shared with TRBD1. Germline CDR1 is SGDLS and CDR2 is YYNGEE. V shed 4 bases, J shed 4 bases, and the junction held 8 bases outside the gene matches. The CDR3 loop spans 14 amino acids. In nucleotides, the CDR3 is TGTGCCAGCAGCCCTGGGACAGTCGGGTACGAGCAGTACTTC. Translating gives CASSPGTVGYEQYF.

The chain recombines TRBV29-1 with TRBJ1-1; the D is unclear. Deletions cut 7 bases from V and 8 bases from J, with 17 bases between. The CDR3 totals 12 residues. Germline-derived CDR1 and CDR2 are SQVTM and ANQGSEA. This CDR3 reads CSALRVAAEAFF. The CDR3 DNA follows: TGCAGCGCCCTGAGGGTGGCAGCAGAAGCTTTCTTT.

A note on this clonotype: Lacking the conserved final phenylalanine or tryptophan, this CDR3 likely reflects a read error. The chain combines TRBV27 with TRBJ2-7; 8 bases are shared with TRBD2. V lost 4 bases and J lost 3; bases outside the gene matches: 14. Germline V gene data show CDR1 as MNHEY and CDR2 as SMNVEV (reference sequence). This CDR3 is 17 amino acids long. The CDR3 DNA is TGTGCCAGCAGTTATGGGCCGGGAGGGGAGAGTGACTACGAGCAGTACTCC. Translation gives CASSYGPGGESDYEQYS.

The gene calls are TRBV11-2 and TRBJ2-7; 7 bases line up with TRBD1. Trimming took 3 bases from V and 4 from J; bases not matched to a gene: 12. The germline V gene has CDR1 SGHAT and CDR2 FQNNGV. CDR3 length: 16 residues. In DNA, the CDR3 is TGTGCCAGCAGCTTGGGAGCCGGGACAGACTTTTACGAGCAGTACTTC. It specifies CASSLGAGTDFYEQYF.

The chain couples TRBV13 to TRBJ2-7; 9 positions agree with TRBD1. V was pared by 1 base and J by 3 bases, with 4 bases of the junction left unmatched. The germline gives CDR1 PRHDT, CDR2 FYEKMQ (reference sequence). CDR3 length: 15 residues. CDR3 DNA sequence: TGTGCCAGCAGCTTAGCCGGGACAGGGATCTACGAGCAGTACTTC. Protein product: CASSLAGTGIYEQYF.

This clonotype came up once. The CDR3 protein is CASSVAPRISYNEQFF. The CDR3, as DNA: TGTGCCAGCAGCGTAGCACCCAGAATCTCCTACAATGAGCAGTTCTTC. This chain joins TRBV9 and TRBJ2-1; D gene ambiguous. With 0 bases removed from V and 0 bases from J, the gap between germline ends came to 10 bases. Germline loops: CDR1 SGDLS, CDR2 YYNGEE. The CDR3 spans 16 residues.

The chain joins TRBV10-3 to TRBJ1-2; D not certain. In germline, CDR1 is ENHRY, CDR2 SYGVKD. V lost 2 bases to trimming and J lost 4 bases, with 11 bases between them. The CDR3 has 14 amino acids. The CDR3 reads CAISEPRVPYGYTF. DNA for the CDR3: TGTGCCATCAGTGAGCCGAGGGTACCCTATGGCTACACCTTC.

V and J are TRBV6-5 and TRBJ1-1, with 9 nucleotides matching TRBD1. V was pared by 4 bases and J by 4 bases, with 4 bases of the junction left unmatched. CDR3 length: 14 amino acids. CDR1 is MNHEY and CDR2 is SVGAGI in the germline V gene. CDR3: CASSWETGGTEAFF. CDR3 nucleotide sequence: TGTGCCAGCAGTTGGGAGACAGGGGGCACTGAAGCTTTCTTT.

V gene TRBV27 combines with J gene TRBJ2-1; 12 bases match TRBD2. The CDR3 extends over 15 amino acids. The germline CDR1 and CDR2 sequences are MNHEY and SMNVEV (reference sequence). The J segment lost 7 bases and the V segment lost 5 bases, leaving 6 bases of the junction unmatched. CDR3 region: CASSNLAGGPNEQFF. As DNA, the CDR3 is TGTGCCAGCAGTAATCTAGCGGGAGGGCCGAATGAGCAGTTCTTC.

This chain connects TRBV27 to TRBJ1-1; D gene uncertain. V shed 5 bases and J shed 2 bases, with 18 bases lying between them. The CDR3 consists of 16 residues. CDR1 MNHEY and CDR2 SMNVEV come from the germline V gene (reference sequence). CDR3 in amino acids: CASSPGRTMTNTEAFF. DNA for the CDR3: TGTGCCAGCAGTCCCGGACGCACGATGACCAACACTGAAGCTTTCTTT.

The chain couples TRBV9 to TRBJ2-2; 7 bases are a match to TRBD1. The CDR3 spans 16 residues. V gave up 3 bases and J gave up 2 bases; unmatched junction bases: 7. Germline V gene sequence: CDR1 SGDLS, CDR2 YYNGEE. The CDR3 is CASSADRAQNTGELFF. DNA of the CDR3: TGTGCCAGCAGCGCAGACAGGGCGCAAAACACCGGGGAGCTGTTTTTT.

This chain connects TRBV7-2 to TRBJ2-1; D is possibly TRBD2 (6 bases). In germline, CDR1 is SGHTA, CDR2 FQGNSA. This CDR3 is built from 16 residues. Trimming took 5 bases from V and 7 from J, leaving 21 bases between them. CDR3 amino acids: CASSPRLGGIGNEQFF. CDR3 sequence (DNA): TGTGCCAGCAGCCCGCGTCTGGGGGGAATAGGGAATGAGCAGTTCTTC.

V is TRBV19 and J is TRBJ1-5; 10 bases are shared with TRBD1. The trim removed 3 bases at V and 6 bases at J, leaving 2 bases unmatched. From germline, CDR1 is LNHDA and CDR2 SQIVND (reference sequence). CDR3 length equals 14 residues. The CDR3 is CASSIRDRGQPQHF. DNA for the CDR3: TGTGCCAGTAGTATCCGGGACAGGGGTCAGCCCCAGCATTTT.

The chain uses TRBV28 and TRBJ2-5; D is uncertain. In germline, CDR1 is MDHEN, CDR2 SYDVKM. The CDR3 covers 13 residues. Between the trimmed V and J ends, which lost 3 bases and 5 bases, there was a span of 10 bases. This chain's CDR3 is CASSLVTRETQYF. DNA for the CDR3: TGTGCCAGCAGTTTGGTCACCAGGGAGACCCAGTACTTC.

The chain uses TRBV12-3 or TRBV12-4 and TRBJ2-5; D call uncertain. The germline V and J ends were trimmed by 2 bases and 3 bases, with 19 bases remaining between them. This CDR3 region has 17 residues. CDR3 nucleotide sequence: TGTGCCAGCAGTTTATTGGGGAAAACCCTTTCTAAAGAGACCCAGTACTTC. Its protein product is CASSLLGKTLSKETQYF.

The J gene is TRBJ2-1, the V gene TRBV24-1, with a tentative D call TRBD2 (5 bases). Trimming took off 3 bases at V and 8 bases at J, with 19 bases between the two ends. CDR3 size: 16 residues. Germline V gives CDR1 KGHDR, CDR2 SFDVKD. The CDR3 DNA reads as TGTGCCACCAGTGATGGCGAGGGTGGGCTCTCGGATGAGCAGTTCTTC. Amino acid sequence: CATSDGEGGLSDEQFF.

The chain combines TRBV3-1 with TRBJ2-4; no clear D gene. The germline V and J ends were trimmed by 1 base and 1 base, with 8 bases remaining between them. The CDR3 is 15 amino acids. In germline, CDR1 is LGHDT, CDR2 YNNKEL (reference sequence). CDR3 in DNA: TGTGCCAGCAGCCAAGGATCGGGCGCCAAAAACATTCAGTACTTC. Its translation: CASSQGSGAKNIQYF.

V usage is TRBV12-3 or TRBV12-4 and J usage is TRBJ1-2; 8 nucleotides align to TRBD1. CDR3 length: 15 residues. The J segment lost 5 bases and the V segment lost 1 base, leaving 6 bases of the junction unmatched. CDR3 region: CASSLGGQAVYGYTF. The CDR3 DNA follows: TGTGCCAGCAGTTTAGGGGGACAGGCTGTGTATGGCTACACCTTC.